A single sample is the source of the 30 T cell receptor beta chains below, sequenced in a study of control samples from healthy donors and cancer patients. The data were produced by immunoSEQ multiplex PCR, yet TCRdb's version contains in-frame clones alone and is incomplete. The data contain about 98,000 clones, almost 85% of them singletons. Source material: blood. The receptors derive from a man aged 55-75 years in good health.

J is TRBJ1-2 and V is TRBV6-2 or TRBV6-3; 7 bases agree with TRBD1. V lost 3 bases and J lost 6; bases outside the gene matches: 13. Germline V CDR1 and CDR2: MNHEY, SVGEGT. The CDR3 has 16 amino acids. The CDR3 loop reads CASSYTSKTGTNGYTF. DNA of the CDR3: TGTGCCAGCAGTTATACAAGCAAGACAGGGACCAATGGCTACACCTTC.

The chain's CDR3 is CAWASFNNQPQHF. The CDR3 coding sequence is TGTGCCTGGGCAAGTTTTAACAATCAGCCCCAGCATTTT. This rearrangement joins TRBV30 to TRBJ1-5; no clear D gene. Trimming removed 5 bases from V and 3 bases from J, with 11 bases in between. The CDR3 has 13 amino acids. Germline V gene data show CDR1 as GTSNPN and CDR2 as SVGIG (reference sequence).

The chain joins TRBV6-5 to TRBJ2-1; the D gene is possibly TRBD1 (6 bases). Germline V gene lookup returns CDR1 MNHEY and CDR2 SVGAGI. CDR3 length: 14 residues. V lost 9 bases and J 2 bases, leaving 14 bases between the germline ends. The CDR3 loop reads CASWRQAPYNEQFF. The CDR3, as DNA: TGTGCCAGTTGGAGACAGGCCCCCTACAATGAGCAGTTCTTC.

The V gene is TRBV5-1, the J gene TRBJ1-4; 8 bases agree with TRBD1. The V and J ends lost 0 bases and 12 bases, in that order; junction bases with no gene match: 7. This CDR3 has 14 amino acids. CDR1 is SGHRS, CDR2 YFSETQ, per germline. Written as DNA, the CDR3 is TGCGCCAGCAGCTTGGTTCAGGGGGCGTTGGAACTGTTTTTT. Encoded protein: CASSLVQGALELFF.

This clone has a single count. The chain carries TRBV15 and TRBJ2-1; TRBD1 might be the D (6 bases). Germline-derived CDR1 and CDR2 are LNHNV and YYDKDF (reference sequence). V was clipped by 0 bases and J by 0 bases, with 9 bases between them. CDR3 length: 16 residues. CDR3 coding DNA: TGTGCCACCAGCAGAGAGAGGGGGAGCTCCTACAATGAGCAGTTCTTC. Residues: CATSRERGSSYNEQFF.

This chain links TRBV5-4 with TRBJ1-1; TRBD1 agrees at 8 bases. CDR1 SGHNT and CDR2 YYREEE come from the germline V gene (reference sequence). This CDR3 contains 14 residues. V was clipped by 3 bases and J by 6 bases; unmatched bases: 7. CDR3 in amino acids: CASSWGTGNAEAFF. For the CDR3, the DNA is TGTGCCAGCAGCTGGGGGACAGGCAATGCTGAAGCTTTCTTT.

The chain is built from TRBV7-8 and TRBJ2-3, with 9 bases lining up with TRBD2. The CDR3 is 15 residues long. The germline V gene has CDR1 SGHVS and CDR2 FQNEAQ. The junction had 5 bases not matched to a gene; V was cut back by 3 bases and J by 4 bases. CDR3 loop: CASSFGREGPDTQYF. The CDR3, as DNA: TGTGCCAGCAGCTTTGGGCGGGAGGGCCCAGATACGCAGTATTTT. The full variable domain, with the rest looked up from reference TRBV7-8 and TRBJ2-3, is GAGVSQSPRYKVAKRGQDVALRCDPISGHVSLFWYQQALGQGPEFLTYFQNEAQLDKSGLPSDRFFAERPEGSVSTLKIQRTQQEDSAVYLCASSFGREGPDTQYFGPGTRLTVL.

This chain joins TRBV3-1 (or the pseudogene TRBV3-2) and TRBJ1-2, with 7 bases aligning to TRBD1. The CDR3 covers 15 residues. Unmatched junction bases numbered 4, after V lost 1 base and J lost 2 bases. The germline CDR1 and CDR2 sequences are LGHDT and YNNKEL (reference sequence). The CDR3 sequence: CASSQAGGQNYGYTF. CDR3 coding DNA: TGTGCCAGCAGCCAAGCGGGGGGACAGAACTATGGCTACACCTTC.

This chain links TRBV5-1 with TRBJ2-1; D possibly uses TRBD1 or TRBD2 (5 bases each). V was shortened by 2 bases and J by 4 bases, with 13 bases between the two germline ends. Germline CDR1 reads SGHRS; CDR2 reads YFSETQ. CDR3 length equals 15 residues. CDR3 sequence reads: CASSLEGTDYNEQFF. The CDR3 bases are TGCGCCAGCAGCTTAGAAGGGACGGATTACAATGAGCAGTTCTTC.

As for this clone: One junction end disagrees with the germline gene, perhaps due to a read error. This chain's CDR3 is CSARGGRKF. The CDR3 nucleotides read TGCAGTGCTAGAGGGGGCAGGAAGTTC. The chain joins TRBV20-1 to TRBJ1-2; possibly TRBD1 for D (5 bases). The CDR3 has 9 residues. CDR1 is DFQATT, CDR2 SNEGSKA, per germline (reference sequence).

This chain connects TRBV30 to TRBJ1-4; TRBD1 matches at 9 bases. The CDR3 totals 15 residues. V was pared by 0 bases and J by 8 bases, with 7 bases of the junction left unmatched. Germline V gene data show CDR1 as GTSNPN and CDR2 as SVGIG (reference sequence). The CDR3 DNA is TGTGCCTGGAGTGTGCGACAGGGGGTAGAGGAAAAACTGTTTTTT. Translating it yields CAWSVRQGVEEKLFF.

This clone was seen a handful of times. The gene calls are TRBV30 and TRBJ2-3; D may be TRBD2 (6 bases). Looked up from germline, CDR1 is GTSNPN and CDR2 is SVGIG (reference sequence). Trimming cost V 7 bases and J 5 bases, with 19 bases left between them. The CDR3 has 14 residues. The CDR3 loop is CASNKRGGEDTQYF. For the CDR3, the DNA is TGTGCCTCCAACAAAAGGGGAGGCGAAGATACGCAGTATTTT. Supplemented by reference TRBV30 and TRBJ2-3, the full variable domain reads SQTIHQWPATLVQPVGSPLSLECTVEGTSNPNLYWYRQAAGRGLQLLFYSVGIGQISSEVPQNLSASRPQDRQFILSSKKLLLSDSGFYLCASNKRGGEDTQYFGPGTRLTVL.

There are a few counts of this clone. The chain combines TRBV7-2 with TRBJ2-7, with 9 bases lining up with TRBD2. Germline CDR1 reads SGHTA; CDR2 reads FQGNSA. J lost 6 bases, V lost 8 bases, and 8 bases had no gene match. The CDR3 loop spans 13 amino acids. This CDR3 reads CASGAGGTSEQYF. The CDR3 DNA is TGTGCCAGCGGAGCGGGGGGCACTAGCGAGCAGTACTTC. Using reference TRBV7-2 and TRBJ2-7 for the parts outside the CDR3, the full variable domain is GAGVSQSPSNKVTEKGKDVELRCDPISGHTALYWYRQSLGQGLEFLIYFQGNSAPDKSGLPSDRFSAERTGGSVSTLTIQRTQQEDSAVYLCASGAGGTSEQYFGPGTRLTVT.

The rearrangement uses TRBV5-6 and TRBJ2-5; D possibly corresponds to TRBD1 (6 bases). Trimming took off 5 bases at V and 5 bases at J, with 13 bases between the two ends. Germline V gene data show CDR1 as SGHDT and CDR2 as YYEEEE. This CDR3 has 13 residues. As DNA, the CDR3 is TGTGCCAGCAGGGTCGGGACAATGGAGACCCAGTACTTC. This codes for CASRVGTMETQYF.

The rearrangement links TRBV27 to TRBJ2-5; no definite D call. With 3 bases removed from V and 1 base from J, the gap between germline ends came to 9 bases. In germline, CDR1 is MNHEY, CDR2 SMNVEV (reference sequence). The CDR3 runs to 14 residues. CDR3 protein: CASSFLVGQETQYF. DNA for the CDR3: TGTGCCAGCAGTTTTTTAGTTGGCCAAGAGACCCAGTACTTC.

The CDR3 is CSGLVKDSYSSYEQYF. The DNA for the CDR3 is TGCAGCGGGTTGGTTAAGGACAGTTATTCCTCCTACGAGCAGTACTTC. The chain couples TRBV29-1 to TRBJ2-7, with a possible D match to TRBD1 (6 bases). V shed 7 bases and J shed 0 bases, with 22 bases lying between them. The CDR3 length is 16 residues. Germline V CDR1 and CDR2: SQVTM, ANQGSEA.

This clone was found once. The chain links TRBV30 to TRBJ1-1; no clear D gene. The CDR3 is made up of 15 amino acids. Germline lookup yields CDR1 GTSNPN and CDR2 SVGIG (reference sequence). Trimming removed 0 bases from V and 0 bases from J, with 11 bases in between. The CDR3 DNA reads TGTGCCTGGAGTGTACGGGGTGCCATGAACACTGAAGCTTTCTTT. As protein: CAWSVRGAMNTEAFF.

V is TRBV4-1 and J is TRBJ2-1; 11 nucleotides agree with TRBD2. The CDR3 has 17 amino acids. Germline values: CDR1 MGHRA, CDR2 YSYEKL. V was clipped by 1 base and J by 7 bases; unmatched bases: 9. CDR3 residues: CASSQGWETSGDNEQFF. CDR3 in DNA: TGCGCCAGCAGCCAAGGTTGGGAGACTAGCGGGGATAATGAGCAGTTCTTC.

The chain couples TRBV5-1 to TRBJ2-7, with TRBD1 identical over 10 bases. Germline CDR1 and CDR2: SGHRS and YFSETQ. V was clipped by 1 base and J by 5 bases; unmatched bases: 6. The CDR3 has 15 amino acids. Here the CDR3 reads CASSLTDRGPDEQYF. The CDR3 nucleotides are TGCGCCAGCAGCTTGACCGACAGGGGGCCAGACGAGCAGTACTTC.

The J gene is TRBJ1-2, the V gene TRBV19; 10 bases line up with TRBD1. The germline V gene encodes CDR1 LNHDA and CDR2 SQIVND (reference sequence). Unmatched junction bases numbered 7, after V lost 5 bases and J lost 4 bases. CDR3 size: 15 residues. In DNA form, the CDR3 reads TGTGCCAGTAGTCCACTGACAGGGGGCGCCTATGGCTACACCTTC. It specifies CASSPLTGGAYGYTF.

This clone was seen just once. This rearrangement joins TRBV7-8 to TRBJ2-1; D call uncertain. This CDR3 comprises 15 residues. Germline V gene data show CDR1 as SGHVS and CDR2 as FQNEAQ. V shed 5 bases and J shed 4 bases, with 15 bases lying between them. This CDR3 is CASSVRAARYNEQFF. Here the CDR3 DNA reads TGTGCCAGCAGCGTCCGGGCCGCCCGTTACAATGAGCAGTTCTTC.

The chain is built from TRBV7-9 and TRBJ2-3; no clear D. From germline, CDR1 is SEHNR and CDR2 FQNEAQ (reference sequence). Trimming stripped 8 bases from V and 5 bases from J, with 11 bases between. The CDR3 consists of 12 residues. CDR3: CASGPSGDTQYF. The DNA for the CDR3 is TGTGCCAGCGGCCCCTCGGGAGATACGCAGTATTTT.

This clone was seen only once. This chain uses TRBV7-6 with TRBJ2-3; a weak D match, TRBD2 (7 bases). V was cut by 3 bases and J by 1 base, with 11 bases left in between. Germline V gene sequence: CDR1 SGHVS, CDR2 FNYEAQ. The CDR3 is 15 amino acids. CDR3 DNA sequence: TGTGCCAGCAGCTTTAGGGGGGGCCGCACAGATACGCAGTATTTT. The encoded protein is CASSFRGGRTDTQYF.

The chain links TRBV6-5 to TRBJ2-7; 7 positions agree with TRBD2. This CDR3 is built from 13 residues. Germline trimming cut 6 bases from V and 3 bases from J; bases unmatched to any gene: 5. Germline loops: CDR1 MNHEY, CDR2 SVGAGI. The CDR3 coding sequence is TGTGCCAGCAGGGTAGCGGGTAGCTACGAGCAGTACTTC. Its translation is CASRVAGSYEQYF.

The rearrangement links TRBV5-1 to TRBJ2-2, with 11 nucleotides matching TRBD1. With 5 bases clipped from V and 2 bases from J, the junction kept 5 bases outside the gene matches. The germline CDR1 and CDR2 sequences are SGHRS and YFSETQ. The CDR3 has 16 amino acids. Written as DNA, the CDR3 is TGCGCCAGCAGGGCTCGGACAGGGGGCAACACCGGGGAGCTGTTTTTT. Residues: CASRARTGGNTGELFF. Drawing the rest from reference TRBV5-1 and TRBJ2-2, the complete variable domain is KAGVTQTPRYLIKTRGQQVTLSCSPISGHRSVSWYQQTPGQGLQFLFEYFSETQRNKGNFPGRFSGRQFSNSRSEMNVSTLELGDSALYLCASRARTGGNTGELFFGEGSRLTVL.

This sequence joins TRBV24-1 and TRBJ2-7; TRBD1 is a possible D gene (6 bases). Germline V lookup: CDR1 KGHDR, CDR2 SFDVKD. The V gene lost 1 base and the J gene lost 9 bases, with 9 bases spanning the gap. CDR3 size: 12 residues. DNA of the CDR3: TGTGCCACCAGTGATTTACAGGGAATGCAGTACTTC. Encoded protein: CATSDLQGMQYF.

The CDR3 DNA reads as TGTGCCAGCAGCTTATCCGGACAGGGTCGTTCACCCCTCCACTTT. This codes for CASSLSGQGRSPLHF. The chain uses TRBV7-6 and TRBJ1-6; 8 bases match TRBD1. The V and J ends lost 2 bases and 9 bases, in that order; junction bases with no gene match: 6. Germline CDR1 SGHVS, CDR2 FNYEAQ. The CDR3 has 15 amino acids. Using reference TRBV7-6 and TRBJ1-6 for the parts outside the CDR3, the full variable domain is GAGVSQSPRYKVTKRGQDVALRCDPISGHVSLYWYRQALGQGPEFLTYFNYEAQQDKSGLPNDRFSAERPEGSISTLTIQRTEQRDSAMYRCASSLSGQGRSPLHFGNGTRLTVT.

This chain connects TRBV19 to TRBJ2-6; TRBD2 agrees at 14 bases. V was pared by 5 bases and J by 4 bases, with 4 bases of the junction left unmatched. CDR3 size: 17 residues. The germline V gene has CDR1 LNHDA and CDR2 SQIVND (reference sequence). For the CDR3, the DNA is TGTGCCAGTAGTGGGACTAGCGGGGGAGCAGGGGCCAACGTCCTGACTTTC. Translating gives CASSGTSGGAGANVLTF.

The chain combines TRBV19 with TRBJ2-1, with TRBD2 matching 8 bases. The CDR3 totals 15 residues. The J segment lost 2 bases and the V segment lost 7 bases, leaving 7 bases of the junction unmatched. The V gene's germline CDR1 is LNHDA and CDR2 SQIVND (reference sequence). The CDR3, as DNA: TGTGCCAGTAATGTAGCGGGGAATCCCTACAATGAGCAGTTCTTC. Its protein is CASNVAGNPYNEQFF.

The genes are TRBV29-1 and TRBJ1-1, with no clear D. Germline assignment: CDR1 SQVTM and CDR2 ANQGSEA. The CDR3 is made up of 14 amino acids. Trimming took 3 bases from V and 1 from J, leaving 12 bases between them. CDR3 sequence: CSVELGSANTEAFF. DNA of the CDR3: TGCAGCGTTGAGCTGGGCAGCGCGAACACTGAAGCTTTCTTT.